The sequence of this TCR beta chain was determined in a study of T cell repertoires in cytomegalovirus infection. The wider study: CMV infection and matching HLA type were both indicated by public TCR beta signatures.

TCRdb re-called the reads with MiXCR, one entry per CDR3 protein. The sample has fewer than 950,000 distinct CDR3 sequences, 30% to 35% seen once. This CDR3 is built from 15 residues. The V and J ends lost 8 bases and 0 bases, in that order; junction bases with no gene match: 7. Germline values: CDR1 MNHEY, CDR2 SVGAGI. Points on this clonotype: The antigen is not known.

The rearrangement joins TRBV6-5 to TRBJ2-1; 7 bases agree with TRBD1. Sequences were derived from cultured CD8+ T cells from PBMCs, sampled from culture after CMV antigen stimulation. The receptor was isolated from a human donor in good health (CMV status not recorded). Some clones in this sample may be carry-over from other donors' samples. Here the CDR3 DNA reads TGTGCCAGCGCCTACAGGGGCCCCTCCTACAATGAGCAGTTCTTC. Amino acids: CASAYRGPSYNEQFF.